This TCR beta chain was retrieved from a study of T cell repertoires in cytomegalovirus infection. V was pared by 6 bases and J by 10 bases, with 18 bases of the junction left unmatched. The CDR3 is 18 residues long. The germline V gene has CDR1 SGHVT and CDR2 SQSDAQ. TCRdb passed the reads through MiXCR, listing each CDR3 protein once. The sample contains approximately 500,000 distinct CDR3 sequences, 16% of which appear only once. The chain couples TRBV7-4 to TRBJ2-1, with TRBD2 matching over 13 bases. Input material: CD8+ T cells from PBMCs. The TCR comes from a human donor in good health (CMV status not recorded). Some clones in this sample may be carry-over from other donors' samples. Written as DNA, the CDR3 is TGTGCCAGCAGGGCCTCCAGAGGGACTAGCGGGAAATGGAAGGAGCAGTTCTTC. Its translation: CASRASRGTSGKWKEQFF.